This T cell receptor (beta chain) was captured in a study of radiation and T cells in renal cell carcinoma. A note on this clone: The antigen is unknown. The junction shows a germline mismatch at one end, possibly a read error.

Study-wide results and limits: In blood, top tumor clones expanded by 2 weeks, shrinking by 4.

Here immunoSEQ multiplex PCR was the method, and the copy in TCRdb shows in-frame clones only, minus some. The data show about 130,000 clones, around 83% seen once. Looked up from germline, CDR1 is SSHAT and CDR2 is FNYEAQ (reference sequence). CDR3 length: 13 residues. Noted time point: baseline pretreatment blood. Indicated treatment: 15 Gy SBRT to primary tumor, nephrectomy 4 weeks later. The chain carries TRBV7-7 and TRBJ2-7; tentatively, D is TRBD2 (5 bases). The clonotype originates from a woman aged 60 to 75 with renal cell carcinoma. This specimen was blood, taken from a patient whose treatment included radiotherapy and nephrectomy. CDR3 loop: CASSLASGNEQYF. CDR3 sequence (DNA): TGTGCTAGCAGCTTAGCGTCTGGAAACGAGCAGTACTTC.